Detailed here is one T cell receptor beta chain. This sample was taken from a study of blood T cell repertoires in COVID-19. Study context: Collection of acute and convalescent COVID-19 samples took place in the United States, Italy and Spain. Sources were T cells, B-cell-depleted T cells, or PBMCs; the material itself was cDNA or gDNA.

Per the original methods: Quantification of nucleated cells was approximated via reference gene primer amplification. Clones were read by immunoSEQ multiplex PCR, and TCRdb kept only the in-frame ones, dropping some. V and J calls plus clone size are reproduced from that table; the DNA served to infer D and trimming. This sample has fewer than 250,000 clones; 70% to 90% occur once, and the top ten carry about 6.3%. The CDR3 loop spans 14 amino acids. Germline CDR1 reads WNHNN; CDR2 reads SYGVQD (reference sequence). Between the trimmed V and J ends, which lost 4 bases and 2 bases, there was a span of 12 bases.

This sequence joins TRBV10-1 and TRBJ2-7, with no clear D. Sequenced material: peripheral blood. This sequence originates from a woman aged 60-75 years with active or convalescent COVID-19. The CDR3 region has the DNA TGCGCCAGCAGTGGGAGTCTCGAACCCTACGAGCAGTACTTC. Its translation: CASSGSLEPYEQYF.